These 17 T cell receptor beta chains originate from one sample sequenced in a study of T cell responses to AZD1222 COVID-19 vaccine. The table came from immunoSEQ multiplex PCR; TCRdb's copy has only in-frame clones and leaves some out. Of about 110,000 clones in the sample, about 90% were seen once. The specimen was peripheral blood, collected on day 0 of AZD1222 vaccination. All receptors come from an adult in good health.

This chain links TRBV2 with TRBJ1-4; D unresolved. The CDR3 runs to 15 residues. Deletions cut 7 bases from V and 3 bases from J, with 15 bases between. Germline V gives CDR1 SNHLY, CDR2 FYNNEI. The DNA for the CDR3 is TGTGCCAGCACCGGCGGTTACTCCCCTAATGAAAAACTGTTTTTT. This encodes CASTGGYSPNEKLFF.

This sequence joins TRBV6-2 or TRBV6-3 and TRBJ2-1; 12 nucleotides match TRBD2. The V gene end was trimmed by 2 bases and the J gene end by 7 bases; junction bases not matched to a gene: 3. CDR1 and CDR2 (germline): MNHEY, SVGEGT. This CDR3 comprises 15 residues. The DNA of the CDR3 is TGTGCCAGCAGTTACCGACTAGCGGGAGAAAATGAGCAGTTCTTC. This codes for CASSYRLAGENEQFF.

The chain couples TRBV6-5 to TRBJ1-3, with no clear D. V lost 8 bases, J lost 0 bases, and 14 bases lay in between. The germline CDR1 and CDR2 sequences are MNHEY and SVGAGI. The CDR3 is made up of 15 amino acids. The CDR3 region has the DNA TGTGCCAGCCGCCTGGAGGACGGCTCTGGAAACACCATATATTTT. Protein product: CASRLEDGSGNTIYF.

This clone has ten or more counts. CDR3 loop: CASSQGWNQPQHF. Written as DNA, the CDR3 is TGTGCCAGCTCCCAGGGTTGGAATCAGCCCCAGCATTTT. The genes are TRBV7-2 and TRBJ1-5; D possibly corresponds to TRBD1 (5 bases). Per germline, CDR1 SGHTA and CDR2 FQGNSA. Trimming took off 8 bases at V and 4 bases at J, with 12 bases between the two ends. The CDR3 is 13 amino acids.

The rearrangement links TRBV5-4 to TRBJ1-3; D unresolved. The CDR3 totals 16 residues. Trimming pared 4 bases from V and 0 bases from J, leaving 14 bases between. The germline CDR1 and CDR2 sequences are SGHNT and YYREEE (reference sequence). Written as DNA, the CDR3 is TGTGCCAGCAGCATCACGGGAGGGAACTCTGGAAACACCATATATTTT. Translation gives CASSITGGNSGNTIYF.

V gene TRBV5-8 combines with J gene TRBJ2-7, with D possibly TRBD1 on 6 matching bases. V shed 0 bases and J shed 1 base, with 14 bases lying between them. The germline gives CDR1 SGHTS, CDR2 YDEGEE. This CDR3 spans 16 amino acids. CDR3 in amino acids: CASSLAIRGLSYEQYF. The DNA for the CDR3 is TGTGCCAGCAGCTTGGCCATCAGGGGATTATCCTACGAGCAGTACTTC.

CDR3 protein: CASRGETQYF. For the CDR3, the DNA is TGTGCCAGCAGGGGAGAGACCCAGTACTTC. The V call is TRBV7-9, the J call TRBJ2-5; D unresolved. With 6 bases removed from V and 4 bases from J, the gap between germline ends came to 3 bases. The CDR3 extends over 10 amino acids. Germline-derived CDR1 and CDR2 are SEHNR and FQNEAQ (reference sequence).

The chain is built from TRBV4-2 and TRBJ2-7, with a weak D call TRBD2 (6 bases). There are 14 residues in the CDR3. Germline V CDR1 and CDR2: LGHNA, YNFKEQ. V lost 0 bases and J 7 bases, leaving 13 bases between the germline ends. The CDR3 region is CASSQDIDSGEQYF. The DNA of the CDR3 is TGTGCCAGCAGCCAAGATATAGATAGCGGAGAGCAGTACTTC.

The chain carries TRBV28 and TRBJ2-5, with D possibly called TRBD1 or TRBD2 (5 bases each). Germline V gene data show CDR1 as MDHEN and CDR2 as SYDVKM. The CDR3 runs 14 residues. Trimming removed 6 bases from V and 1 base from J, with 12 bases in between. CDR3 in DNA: TGTGCCAGCAGCCAACCTGGGGGCCAAGAGACCCAGTACTTC. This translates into CASSQPGGQETQYF.

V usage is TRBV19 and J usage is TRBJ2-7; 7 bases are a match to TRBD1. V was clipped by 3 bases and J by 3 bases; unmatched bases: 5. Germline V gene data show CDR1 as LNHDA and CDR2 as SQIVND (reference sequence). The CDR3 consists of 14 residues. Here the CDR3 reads CASSIVGGGYEQYF. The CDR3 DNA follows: TGTGCCAGTAGTATCGTAGGGGGCGGCTACGAGCAGTACTTC.

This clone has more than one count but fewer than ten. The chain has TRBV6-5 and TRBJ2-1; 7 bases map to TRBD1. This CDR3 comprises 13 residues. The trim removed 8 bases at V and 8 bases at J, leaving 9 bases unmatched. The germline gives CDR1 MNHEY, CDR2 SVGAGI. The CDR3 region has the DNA TGTGCCAGCGGCCAGCTAGGGGGCGATGAGCAGTTCTTC. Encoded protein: CASGQLGGDEQFF.

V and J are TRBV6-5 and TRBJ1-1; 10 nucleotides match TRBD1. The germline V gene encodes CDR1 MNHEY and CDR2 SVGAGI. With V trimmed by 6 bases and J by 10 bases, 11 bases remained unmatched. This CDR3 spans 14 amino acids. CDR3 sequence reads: CASRGPTGGAAAFF. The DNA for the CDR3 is TGTGCCAGCAGAGGGCCGACAGGGGGCGCGGCAGCTTTCTTT.

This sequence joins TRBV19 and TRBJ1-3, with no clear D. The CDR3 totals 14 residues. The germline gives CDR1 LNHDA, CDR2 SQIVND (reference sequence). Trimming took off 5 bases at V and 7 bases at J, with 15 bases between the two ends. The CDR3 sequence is CASSPGGRLNTIYF. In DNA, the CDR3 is TGTGCCAGTAGTCCCGGTGGGCGGCTGAACACCATATATTTT.

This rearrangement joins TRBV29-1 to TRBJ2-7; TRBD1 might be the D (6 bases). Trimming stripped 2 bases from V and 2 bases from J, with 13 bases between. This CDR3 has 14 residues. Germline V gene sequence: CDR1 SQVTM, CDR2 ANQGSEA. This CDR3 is CSVETGLGTYEQYF. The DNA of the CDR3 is TGCAGCGTTGAAACAGGGCTCGGTACCTACGAGCAGTACTTC.

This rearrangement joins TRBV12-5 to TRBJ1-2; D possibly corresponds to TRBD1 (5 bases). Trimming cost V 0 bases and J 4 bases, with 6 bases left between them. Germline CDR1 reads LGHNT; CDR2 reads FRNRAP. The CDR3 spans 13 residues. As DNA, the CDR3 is TGTGCTAGTGGTTTGGTAGGGACCTATGGCTACACCTTC. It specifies CASGLVGTYGYTF.

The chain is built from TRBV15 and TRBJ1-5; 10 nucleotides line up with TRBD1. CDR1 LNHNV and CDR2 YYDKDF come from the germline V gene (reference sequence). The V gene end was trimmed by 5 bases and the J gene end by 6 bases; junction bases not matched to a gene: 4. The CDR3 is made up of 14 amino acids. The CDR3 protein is CATSGQGESQPQHF. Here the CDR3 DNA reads TGTGCCACCAGCGGACAGGGGGAGAGTCAGCCCCAGCATTTT.

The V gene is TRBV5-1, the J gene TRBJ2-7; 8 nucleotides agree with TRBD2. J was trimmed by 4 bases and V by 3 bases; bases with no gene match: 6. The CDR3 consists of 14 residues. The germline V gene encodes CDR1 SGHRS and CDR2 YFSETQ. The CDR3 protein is CASSSGGAEYEQYF. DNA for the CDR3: TGCGCCAGCAGCTCCGGGGGGGCCGAGTACGAGCAGTACTTC.